These T cell receptor beta chains were read from a single sample in a study of vaccination and CD4 T cells after COVID-19. TCRdb used MiXCR to reprocess the PCR reads, holding one entry per CDR3 protein. The table shows about 10,000 distinct CDR3 sequences, with roughly 64% occurring only once. Their cognate antigens are unknown. Input material: CD4+ T cells from blood, cultured in vitro. All receptors derive from a human donor who had recovered from COVID-19. CDR3s include the opening cysteine and the closing phenylalanine or tryptophan. A D gene is named only where the DNA matches it firmly. Only some rows state a clone size, as once, few, many or a class for expanded clones.

v_gene,d_gene,j_gene,abundance,CDR3nt,CDR3aa
TRBV20-1,NA,TRBJ2-7,NA,TGCAGTGCTGTACAGGATTCCTACGAGCAGTACTTC,CSAVQDSYEQYF
TRBV20-1,TRBD2,TRBJ2-3,once,TGCAGTGCTAGAGATCCTAGCGGGGCGGGAGATACGCAGTATTTT,CSARDPSGAGDTQYF
TRBV7-6,TRBD1,TRBJ1-2,few,TGTGCCAGCAGCTCGACGACAGGGGCGGTCTATGGCTACACCTTC,CASSSTTGAVYGYTF
TRBV6-1,NA,TRBJ2-2,NA,TGTGCCAGCAGACCCCCCGGGGGGAACACCGGGGAGCTGTTTTTT,CASRPPGGNTGELFF
TRBV19,TRBD1,TRBJ2-1,few,TGTGCCAGTACTCCGGACAGGGGTAGTGAGCAGTTCTTC,CASTPDRGSEQFF
TRBV6-5,TRBD1,TRBJ1-4,NA,TGTGCCAGCAGTTACCAATGGACAGGGGCGGAAAAACTGTTTTTT,CASSYQWTGAEKLFF
TRBV20-1,NA,TRBJ1-5,NA,TGCAGTGCTGGCCGAGCTCCTGATAGCAATCAGCCCCAGCATTTT,CSAGRAPDSNQPQHF
TRBV12-3/TRBV12-4,TRBD1,TRBJ1-6,few,TGTGCCAGCAGTCGTCTACCTCCGGGACAGAGCTCCTATAATTCACCCCTCCACTTT,CASSRLPPGQSSYNSPLHF
TRBV7-2,NA,TRBJ2-2,NA,TGTGCCAGCAGCGTCGGACAGACGAACACCGGGGAGCTGTTTTTT,CASSVGQTNTGELFF
TRBV20-1,TRBD1,TRBJ1-4,few,TGCAGTGCTGAGACGGGACAGGGCAATGAAAAACTGTTTTTT,CSAETGQGNEKLFF
TRBV7-9,NA,TRBJ2-2,NA,TGTGCCAGCAGCCCGCCCGGGGTCGCTCCTGTTGGGGAGCTGTTTTTT,CASSPPGVAPVGELFF
TRBV27,NA,TRBJ2-7,NA,TGTGCCAGCAGTTTATCCCCCGGGCCCGTGGGGCAGTACTTC,CASSLSPGPVGQYF
TRBV7-3,NA,TRBJ2-3,NA,TGTGCCAGCAGCTTATCCCGCGGGGGCACAGATACGCAGTATTTT,CASSLSRGGTDTQYF
TRBV27,TRBD2,TRBJ2-4,NA,TGTGCCAGCAGTTTATACGGACTAGCGGGAGGTCATGGGTTAGGCAAAAACATTCAGTACTTC,CASSLYGLAGGHGLGKNIQYF
TRBV7-2,NA,TRBJ1-4,once,TGTGCCAGCAGCTTAGGGGGGACGGCTAATGAAAAACTGTTTTTT,CASSLGGTANEKLFF
TRBV20-1,NA,TRBJ1-1,few,TGCAGTGCTAGAGAATTCACGGGGAACACTGAAGCTTTCTTT,CSAREFTGNTEAFF
TRBV7-6,NA,TRBJ1-4,NA,TGTGCCAGCAGCCTAGCGAATGAAAAACTGTTTTTT,CASSLANEKLFF
TRBV27,NA,TRBJ2-3,NA,TGTGCCAGCAGTTTATCGAACAGACAAGGTGAAGATACGCAGTATTTT,CASSLSNRQGEDTQYF
TRBV19,NA,TRBJ2-3,NA,TGTGCCAGTAGGCCCGTCGGGGGATCGCGAACGCAGTATTTT,CASRPVGGSRTQYF
TRBV12-3/TRBV12-4,TRBD2,TRBJ2-1,NA,TGTGCCAGCAGTCCTGCTAGCGGGGCTTACAATGAGCAGTTCTTC,CASSPASGAYNEQFF
TRBV27,NA,TRBJ2-7,NA,TGTGCCAGCAGTTCCCTACGACAGGCTGGGCCGGCCGAGCAGTACTTC,CASSSLRQAGPAEQYF
TRBV30,NA,TRBJ1-5,NA,TGTGCCTGGAACCCAGGACAGAGCAATCAGCCCCAGCATTTT,CAWNPGQSNQPQHF
TRBV7-2,NA,TRBJ1-3,NA,TGTGCCAGCAGGTTTGCTGGAAACACCATATATTTT,CASRFAGNTIYF
TRBV19,NA,TRBJ1-6,few,TGTGCCAGTAGTACTCAGCGAGTGTCAGGGGCTGCGAATTCACCCCTCCACTTT,CASSTQRVSGAANSPLHF
TRBV14,NA,TRBJ1-1,NA,TGTGCCAGCAGCCTAACTGTCCCGGGCCCCCTTACTGAAGCTTTCTTT,CASSLTVPGPLTEAFF
TRBV4-1,NA,TRBJ1-2,NA,TGCGCCAGCAGCCAACCCCCCACGGATTCGGCTGGCTACACCTTC,CASSQPPTDSAGYTF
TRBV4-1,TRBD1,TRBJ2-7,NA,TGCGCCAGCAGCCAAGGCCTCCGGGACAGGAGCTACGAGCAGTACTTC,CASSQGLRDRSYEQYF
TRBV6-5,NA,TRBJ1-2,NA,TGTGCCAGCAGTTACGAAGGATACGATGGCTACACCTTC,CASSYEGYDGYTF
TRBV6-2/TRBV6-3,TRBD1,TRBJ2-7,NA,TGTGCCAGCTCGGACAGGGCCAACGAGCAGTACTTC,CASSDRANEQYF
TRBV27,NA,TRBJ2-1,NA,TGTGCCAGCGATACCCTGGGCAAGTCCTACAATGAGCAGTTCTTC,CASDTLGKSYNEQFF
TRBV18,NA,TRBJ1-3,NA,TGTGCCAGCTCACCCGAGGGGGTGTGGAACACCATATATTTT,CASSPEGVWNTIYF
TRBV7-2,NA,TRBJ1-3,NA,TGTGCCAGCAGCTTAGAAGAGGGAAACACCATATATTTT,CASSLEEGNTIYF
TRBV2,NA,TRBJ1-2,NA,TGTGCCAGCAGTGAGCGGGACTATGGCTACACCTTC,CASSERDYGYTF